The rows below give T cell receptor beta chains drawn from one sample of a study of blood T cells in healthy people across ages. TCRdb called the 5' RACE reads again in MiXCR, with one record for every CDR3 protein. The table lists roughly 1,500,000 distinct CDR3 sequences, about 40% of them singletons, with 7% to 9% in the top ten. The sequenced material came from blood. These TCRs come from a woman aged 18-29 years in good health. CDR3s leave out the opening cysteine and the closing phenylalanine or tryptophan. The order of the fields is D gene, V gene, CDR3 protein. A D gene is named only where the DNA matches it firmly.

d_gene: TRBD2; v_gene: TRBV20-1; CDR3aa: SASRGAYEQY
d_gene: .; v_gene: TRBV28; CDR3aa: ASSWMNRAGETQY
d_gene: .; v_gene: TRBV20-1; CDR3aa: SARDSQGQY
d_gene: .; v_gene: TRBV18; CDR3aa: ASSPLSGNEQF
d_gene: TRBD2; v_gene: TRBV12-3/TRBV12-4; CDR3aa: ASRTSETGELF
d_gene: TRBD2; v_gene: TRBV28; CDR3aa: ASRISGGQETQY
d_gene: .; v_gene: TRBV4-1; CDR3aa: ASSHPQTRNTGELF
d_gene: TRBD2; v_gene: TRBV6-2/TRBV6-3; CDR3aa: ASSYASGSNEQF
d_gene: TRBD2; v_gene: TRBV15; CDR3aa: ATSITSGGANEQF
d_gene: TRBD1; v_gene: TRBV9; CDR3aa: ASSVFGTADSPLH
d_gene: .; v_gene: TRBV28; CDR3aa: ASSLSQRADTQY
d_gene: .; v_gene: TRBV11-1; CDR3aa: ASSPRWGADFTEAF
d_gene: TRBD2; v_gene: TRBV6-5; CDR3aa: ASSYADAAGLAGGYNEQF
d_gene: TRBD2; v_gene: TRBV20-1; CDR3aa: SAAQAGVPDTQY
d_gene: .; v_gene: TRBV24-1; CDR3aa: ATRGRAPFNEQF
d_gene: .; v_gene: TRBV27; CDR3aa: ASSHPSVRGRLETQY
d_gene: .; v_gene: TRBV10-3; CDR3aa: ASHPGGLNYEQY
d_gene: .; v_gene: TRBV15; CDR3aa: ATSSRQGHSNYGYT
d_gene: .; v_gene: TRBV6-1; CDR3aa: ASSEEQQAYRVRF
d_gene: .; v_gene: TRBV28; CDR3aa: ASQPGGEEAQY
d_gene: .; v_gene: TRBV28; CDR3aa: ASGAGYEQF
d_gene: TRBD1; v_gene: TRBV7-8; CDR3aa: ASSSPTDRTEQGDTQY
d_gene: .; v_gene: TRBV20-1; CDR3aa: SAGKRSSYEQY